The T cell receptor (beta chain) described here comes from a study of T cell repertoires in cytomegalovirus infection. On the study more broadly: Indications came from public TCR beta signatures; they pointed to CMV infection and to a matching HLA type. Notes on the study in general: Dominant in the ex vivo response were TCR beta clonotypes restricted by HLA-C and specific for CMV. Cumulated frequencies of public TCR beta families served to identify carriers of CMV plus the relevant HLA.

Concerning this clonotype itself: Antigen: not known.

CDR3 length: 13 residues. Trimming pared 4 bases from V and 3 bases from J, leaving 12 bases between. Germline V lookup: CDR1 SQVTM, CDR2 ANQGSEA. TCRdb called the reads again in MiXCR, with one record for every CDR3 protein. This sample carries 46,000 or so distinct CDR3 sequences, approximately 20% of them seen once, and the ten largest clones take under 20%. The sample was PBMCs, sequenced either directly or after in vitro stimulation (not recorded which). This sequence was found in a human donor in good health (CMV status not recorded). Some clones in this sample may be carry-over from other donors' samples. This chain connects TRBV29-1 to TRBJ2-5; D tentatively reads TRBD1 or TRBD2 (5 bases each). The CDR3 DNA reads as TGCAGCGTTGTTCCGGGACCCGAAGAGACCCAGTACTTC. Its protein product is CSVVPGPEETQYF.